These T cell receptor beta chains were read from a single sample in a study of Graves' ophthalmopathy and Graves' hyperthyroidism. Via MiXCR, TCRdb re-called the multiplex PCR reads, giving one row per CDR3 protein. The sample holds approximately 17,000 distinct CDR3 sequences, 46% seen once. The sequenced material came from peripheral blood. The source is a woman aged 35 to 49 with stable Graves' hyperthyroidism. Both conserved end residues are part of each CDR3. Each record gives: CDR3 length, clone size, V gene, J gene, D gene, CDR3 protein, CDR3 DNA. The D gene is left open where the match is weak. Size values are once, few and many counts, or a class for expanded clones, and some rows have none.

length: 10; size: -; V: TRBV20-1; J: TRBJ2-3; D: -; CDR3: CSARSDTQYF; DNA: TGCAGTGCTAGGTCAGATACGCAGTATTTT
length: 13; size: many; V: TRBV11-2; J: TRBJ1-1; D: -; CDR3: CASSLGDTTEAFF; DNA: TGTGCCAGCAGCTTAGGGGACACCACTGAAGCTTTCTTT
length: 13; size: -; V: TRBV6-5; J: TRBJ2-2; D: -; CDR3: CASKYLYTGELFF; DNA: TGTGCCAGCAAGTACTTATACACCGGGGAGCTGTTTTTT
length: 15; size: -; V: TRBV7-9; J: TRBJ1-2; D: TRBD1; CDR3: CASSSRDREYYGYTF; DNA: TGTGCCAGCAGCAGCCGGGACAGGGAATACTATGGCTACACCTTC
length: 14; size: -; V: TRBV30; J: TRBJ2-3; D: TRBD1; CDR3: CAASGTGITDTQYF; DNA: TGTGCCGCCTCCGGGACAGGCATCACAGATACGCAGTATTTT
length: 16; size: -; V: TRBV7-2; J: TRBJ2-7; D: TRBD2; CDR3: CASSYDAGTRGYEQYF; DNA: TGTGCCAGCAGCTACGATGCGGGGACTAGGGGCTACGAGCAGTACTTC
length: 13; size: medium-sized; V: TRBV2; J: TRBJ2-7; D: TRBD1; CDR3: CASMLTGGYEQYF; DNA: TGTGCCAGCATGTTGACAGGGGGCTACGAGCAGTACTTC
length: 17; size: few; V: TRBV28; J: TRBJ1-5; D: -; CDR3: CASSFFLRGGNNQPQHF; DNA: TGTGCCAGCAGTTTCTTTTTGAGGGGCGGGAACAATCAGCCCCAGCATTTT
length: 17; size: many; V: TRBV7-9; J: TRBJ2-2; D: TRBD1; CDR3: CASSLYGRGQGTGELFF; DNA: TGTGCCAGCAGCTTATACGGCAGGGGGCAAGGTACCGGGGAGCTGTTTTTT
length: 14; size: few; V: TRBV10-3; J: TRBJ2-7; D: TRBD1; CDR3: CAISVRTGSYEQYF; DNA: TGTGCCATCAGTGTTAGGACAGGGTCGTACGAGCAGTACTTC
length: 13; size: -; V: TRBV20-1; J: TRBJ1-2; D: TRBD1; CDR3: CSAQKGTGYGYTF; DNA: TGCAGTGCCCAGAAGGGGACAGGGTATGGCTACACCTTC
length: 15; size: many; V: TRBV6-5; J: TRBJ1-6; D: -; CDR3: CASIAQGNYNSPLHF; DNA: TGTGCCAGCATAGCTCAGGGGAACTATAATTCACCCCTCCACTTT
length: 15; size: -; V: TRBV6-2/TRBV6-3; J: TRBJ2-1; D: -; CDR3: CASSYAGHRGNEQFF; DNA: TGTGCCAGCAGTTATGCGGGCCACCGTGGAAATGAGCAGTTCTTC
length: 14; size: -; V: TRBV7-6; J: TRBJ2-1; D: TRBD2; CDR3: CASSLVAGRNEQFF; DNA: TGTGCCAGCAGCTTAGTAGCGGGGCGAAATGAGCAGTTCTTC
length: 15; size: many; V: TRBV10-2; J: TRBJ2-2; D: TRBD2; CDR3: CASSGRGGPTGELFF; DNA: TGCGCCAGCAGTGGGCGGGGGGGCCCCACCGGGGAGCTGTTTTTT
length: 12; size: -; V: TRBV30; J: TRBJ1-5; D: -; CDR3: CAWREGWGPQHF; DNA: TGTGCCTGGAGGGAGGGTTGGGGGCCCCAGCATTTT
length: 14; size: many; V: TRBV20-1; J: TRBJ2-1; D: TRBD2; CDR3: CSASLAGGYDEQFF; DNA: TGCAGTGCTAGTCTAGCGGGAGGGTACGATGAGCAGTTCTTC
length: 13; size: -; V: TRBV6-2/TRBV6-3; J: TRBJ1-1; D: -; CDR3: CASRTDSHTEAFF; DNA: TGTGCCAGCAGAACCGACAGTCACACTGAAGCTTTCTTT
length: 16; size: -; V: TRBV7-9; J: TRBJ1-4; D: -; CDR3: CASSPWTRATNEKLFF; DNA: TGTGCCAGCAGCCCATGGACGCGAGCAACTAATGAAAAACTGTTTTTT
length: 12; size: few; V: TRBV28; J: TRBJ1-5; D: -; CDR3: CASDTSGQPQHF; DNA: TGTGCCAGCGACACCTCGGGTCAGCCCCAGCATTTT